Shown below are 7 T cell receptor beta chains from a single sample sequenced in a study of healthy donors' naive CD4 and CD8 T cells. Starting from 500 ng of total RNA, TCR libraries were made with linear amplification. TCRdb reanalysed the reads using MiXCR and keeps one entry per CDR3 protein. The repertoire holds roughly 200,000 distinct CDR3 sequences, with 65% to 75% as singletons. The sequencing input was naive CD4+ and CD8+ T cells sorted from blood, pooled from several donors. The receptor source for this set is a pool of human donors in good health; the sample pools cells from several healthy donors.

The J gene is TRBJ1-1, the V gene TRBV6-5; D gene unclear. This CDR3 comprises 11 residues. Per germline, CDR1 MNHEY and CDR2 SVGAGI. Trimming pared 7 bases from V and 5 bases from J, leaving 8 bases between. The CDR3 coding sequence is TGTGCCAGCACCTCCGCGACTGAAGCTTTCTTT. It yields the protein CASTSATEAFF.

The table lists this clonotype with a few counts. The rearrangement links TRBV29-1 to TRBJ1-1, with TRBD1 matching 9 bases. Trimming took 2 bases from V and 3 from J; bases not matched to a gene: 7. This CDR3 is built from 15 residues. Germline CDR1 SQVTM, CDR2 ANQGSEA. For the CDR3, the DNA is TGCAGCGTTGAATACGGACAGGGGTTGGACACTGAAGCTTTCTTT. Protein: CSVEYGQGLDTEAFF.

This sequence joins TRBV29-1 and TRBJ2-5; TRBD1 aligns across 12 bases. Trimming removed 5 bases from V and 5 bases from J; junction bases left unmatched: 6. Germline V gene data show CDR1 as SQVTM and CDR2 as ANQGSEA. CDR3 length: 14 amino acids. CDR3 amino acids: CSVYGTGGMETQYF. CDR3 in DNA: TGCAGCGTTTACGGGACAGGGGGCATGGAGACCCAGTACTTC.

This chain links TRBV19 with TRBJ2-5; 10 bases are shared with TRBD1. V was pared by 6 bases and J by 5 bases, with 9 bases of the junction left unmatched. Germline CDR1 and CDR2: LNHDA and SQIVND (reference sequence). The CDR3 sequence is 15 residues long. CDR3 sequence: CASRLSGQGGETQYF. In nucleotides, the CDR3 is TGTGCCAGTAGACTGTCCGGACAGGGGGGTGAGACCCAGTACTTC.

The chain employs TRBV29-1 and TRBJ1-1, with TRBD1 matching over 8 bases. The CDR3 runs 14 residues. Germline lookup yields CDR1 SQVTM and CDR2 ANQGSEA. J was trimmed by 0 bases and V by 0 bases; bases with no gene match: 0. The CDR3 coding sequence is TGCAGCGTTGAAGAGGACAGGGTGAACACTGAAGCTTTCTTT. Its translation is CSVEEDRVNTEAFF.

The gene calls are TRBV5-1 and TRBJ2-3; D gene uncertain. The V and J ends lost 5 bases and 0 bases respectively, with 7 bases between them. The germline V gene has CDR1 SGHRS and CDR2 YFSETQ. The CDR3 extends over 13 amino acids. The CDR3 region is CASSQRSTDTQYF. In nucleotides, the CDR3 is TGCGCCAGCAGTCAAAGAAGCACAGATACGCAGTATTTT.

The chain employs TRBV27 and TRBJ2-1; TRBD2 aligns across 13 bases. The germline V gene encodes CDR1 MNHEY and CDR2 SMNVEV (reference sequence). V was pared by 4 bases and J by 8 bases, with 5 bases of the junction left unmatched. The CDR3 covers 15 residues. The CDR3 spells CASSSGLAGSYEQFF. CDR3 bases: TGTGCCAGCAGTTCGGGACTAGCGGGGAGCTATGAGCAGTTCTTC.